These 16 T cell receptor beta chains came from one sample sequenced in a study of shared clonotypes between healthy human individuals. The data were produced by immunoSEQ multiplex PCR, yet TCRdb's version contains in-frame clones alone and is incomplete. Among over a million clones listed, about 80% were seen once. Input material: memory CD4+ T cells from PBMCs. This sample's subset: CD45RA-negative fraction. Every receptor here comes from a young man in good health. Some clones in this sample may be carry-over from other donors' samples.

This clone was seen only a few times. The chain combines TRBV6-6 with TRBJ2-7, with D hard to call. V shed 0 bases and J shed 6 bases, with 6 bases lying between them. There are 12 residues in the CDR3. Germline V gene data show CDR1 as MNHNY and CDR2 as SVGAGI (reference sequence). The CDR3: CASSYSGIEQYF. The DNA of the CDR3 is TGTGCCAGCAGTTACTCAGGGATCGAGCAGTACTTC.

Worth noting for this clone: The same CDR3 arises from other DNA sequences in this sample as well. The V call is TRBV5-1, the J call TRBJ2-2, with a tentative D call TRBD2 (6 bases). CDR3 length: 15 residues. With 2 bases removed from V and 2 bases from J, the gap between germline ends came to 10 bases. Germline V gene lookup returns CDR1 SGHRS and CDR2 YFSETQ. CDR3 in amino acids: CASSFSGPNTGELFF. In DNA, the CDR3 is TGCGCCAGCAGCTTTAGCGGACCTAACACCGGGGAGCTGTTTTTT.

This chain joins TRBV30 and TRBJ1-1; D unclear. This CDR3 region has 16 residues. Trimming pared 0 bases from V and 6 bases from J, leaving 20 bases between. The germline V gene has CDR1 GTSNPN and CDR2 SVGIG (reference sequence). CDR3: CAWSVLGPPGAAEAFF. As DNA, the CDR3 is TGTGCCTGGAGTGTACTAGGACCCCCCGGCGCGGCTGAAGCTTTCTTT.

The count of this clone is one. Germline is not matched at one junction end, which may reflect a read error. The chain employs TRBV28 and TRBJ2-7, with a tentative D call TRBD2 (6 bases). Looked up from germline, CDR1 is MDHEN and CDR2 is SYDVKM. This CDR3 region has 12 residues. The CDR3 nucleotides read TGTGCCAGCAGTTTAATAGCGGAGGGTAGGCACTTC. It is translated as CASSLIAEGRHF. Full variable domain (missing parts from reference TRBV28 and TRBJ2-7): DVKVTQSSRYLVKRTGEKVFLECVQDMDHENMFWYRQDPGLGLRLIYFSYDVKMKEKGDIPEGYSVSREKKERFSLILESASTNQTSMYLCASSLIAEGRHFGPGTRLTVT.

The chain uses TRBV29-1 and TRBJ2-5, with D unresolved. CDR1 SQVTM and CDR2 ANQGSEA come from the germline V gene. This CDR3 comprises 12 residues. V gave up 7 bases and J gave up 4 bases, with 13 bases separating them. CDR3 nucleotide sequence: TGCAGCGCCGAGGTCCTTGGAGAGACCCAGTACTTC. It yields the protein CSAEVLGETQYF.

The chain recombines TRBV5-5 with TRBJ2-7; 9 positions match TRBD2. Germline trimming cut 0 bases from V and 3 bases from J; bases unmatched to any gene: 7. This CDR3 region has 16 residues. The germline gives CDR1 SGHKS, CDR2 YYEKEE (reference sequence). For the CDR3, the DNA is TGTGCCAGCAGCTTGGGACTAGCGGAACAAATCTACGAGCAGTACTTC. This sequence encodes CASSLGLAEQIYEQYF.

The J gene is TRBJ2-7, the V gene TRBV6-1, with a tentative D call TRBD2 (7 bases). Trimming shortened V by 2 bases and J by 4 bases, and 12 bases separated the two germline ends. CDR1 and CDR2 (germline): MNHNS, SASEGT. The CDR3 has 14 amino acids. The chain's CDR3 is CASSEQEGGYEQYF. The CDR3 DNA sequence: TGTGCCAGCAGTGAACAAGAGGGGGGGTACGAGCAGTACTTC.

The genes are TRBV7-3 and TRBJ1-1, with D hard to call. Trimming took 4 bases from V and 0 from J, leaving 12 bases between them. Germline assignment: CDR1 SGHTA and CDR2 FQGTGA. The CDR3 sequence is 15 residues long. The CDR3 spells CASSSPLNLNTEAFF. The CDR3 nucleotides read TGTGCCAGCAGCTCCCCGTTAAACCTGAACACTGAAGCTTTCTTT.

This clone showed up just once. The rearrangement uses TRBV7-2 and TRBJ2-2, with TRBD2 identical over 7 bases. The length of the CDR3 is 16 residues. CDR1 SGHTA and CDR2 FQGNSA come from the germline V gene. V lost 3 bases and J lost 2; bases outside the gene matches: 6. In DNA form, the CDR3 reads TGTGCCAGCAGCTTCTCTAGCGGCACCAACACCGGGGAGCTGTTTTTT. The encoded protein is CASSFSSGTNTGELFF. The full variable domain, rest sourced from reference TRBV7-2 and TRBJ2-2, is GAGVSQSPSNKVTEKGKDVELRCDPISGHTALYWYRQSLGQGLEFLIYFQGNSAPDKSGLPSDRFSAERTGGSVSTLTIQRTQQEDSAVYLCASSFSSGTNTGELFFGEGSRLTVL.

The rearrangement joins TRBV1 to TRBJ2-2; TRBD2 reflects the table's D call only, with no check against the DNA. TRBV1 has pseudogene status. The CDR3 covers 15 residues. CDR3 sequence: CTSSRRDYNPGELFF. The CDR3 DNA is TGCACCAGCAGCCGTCGGGACTATAATCCCGGGGAGCTGTTTTTT.

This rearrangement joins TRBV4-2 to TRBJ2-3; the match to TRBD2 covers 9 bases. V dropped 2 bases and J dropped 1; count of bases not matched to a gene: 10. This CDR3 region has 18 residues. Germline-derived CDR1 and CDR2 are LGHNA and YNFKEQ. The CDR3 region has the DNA TGTGCCAGCAGCCAACACCCGTACGCTAGCGGGGGCACAGATACGCAGTATTTT. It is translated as CASSQHPYASGGTDTQYF.

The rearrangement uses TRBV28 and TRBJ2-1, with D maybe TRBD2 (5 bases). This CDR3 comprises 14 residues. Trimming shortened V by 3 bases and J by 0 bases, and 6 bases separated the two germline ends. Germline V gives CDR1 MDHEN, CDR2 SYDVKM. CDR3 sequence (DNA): TGTGCCAGCAGTTTGGGAGCCTCCTACAATGAGCAGTTCTTC. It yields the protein CASSLGASYNEQFF.

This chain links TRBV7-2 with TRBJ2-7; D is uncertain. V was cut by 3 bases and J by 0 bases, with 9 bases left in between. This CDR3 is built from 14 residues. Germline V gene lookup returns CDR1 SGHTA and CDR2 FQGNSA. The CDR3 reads CASSFATRSYEQYF. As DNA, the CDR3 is TGTGCCAGCAGCTTCGCGACCCGCTCCTACGAGCAGTACTTC.

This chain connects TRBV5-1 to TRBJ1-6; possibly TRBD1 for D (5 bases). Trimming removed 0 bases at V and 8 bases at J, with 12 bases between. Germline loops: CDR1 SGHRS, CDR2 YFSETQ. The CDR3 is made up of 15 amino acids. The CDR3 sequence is CASSLEGPHDSPLHF. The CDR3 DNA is TGCGCCAGCAGCTTGGAGGGGCCTCATGATTCACCCCTCCACTTT.

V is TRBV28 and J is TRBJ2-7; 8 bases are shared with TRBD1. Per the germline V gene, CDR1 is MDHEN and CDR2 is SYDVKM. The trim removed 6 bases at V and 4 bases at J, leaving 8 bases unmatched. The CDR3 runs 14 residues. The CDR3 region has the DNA TGTGCCAGCAGAAACACTTGGACAGGGTACGAGCAGTACTTC. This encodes CASRNTWTGYEQYF.

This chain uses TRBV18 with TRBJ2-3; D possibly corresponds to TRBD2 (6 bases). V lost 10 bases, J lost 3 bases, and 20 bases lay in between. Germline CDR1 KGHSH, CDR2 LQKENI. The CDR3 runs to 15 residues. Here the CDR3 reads CATTRDAGRTDTQYF. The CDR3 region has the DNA TGTGCCACCACGAGGGATGCGGGAAGAACAGATACGCAGTATTTT.